These 2 T cell receptor beta chains came from one sample sequenced in a study of blood T cell repertoires in COVID-19 (TCRdb year 2020). Receptor libraries were prepared by the immunoSEQ multiplex PCR assay. TCRdb provides this immuneACCESS table in a form limited to in-frame rearrangements. Some clones are lacking; in checked studies, under half of them reflect an unresolved V gene, and why the rest are absent is not known. The sample table lists about 81,000 clones, around 90% of them with a count of one. The top ten clonotypes cover just under 7.5% of the sample. The specimen sequenced was peripheral blood. The receptors stem from a man between 65 and 80 years old with acute or convalescent COVID-19.

The V gene is TRBV5-4, the J gene TRBJ2-6, with TRBD2 as a possible D gene (6 bases). Deletions cut 0 bases from V and 5 bases from J, with 12 bases between. CDR1 and CDR2 (germline): SGHNT, YYREEE (reference sequence). The CDR3 length is 16 residues. The CDR3 sequence: CASSLVWAGRANVLTF. The CDR3 coding sequence is TGTGCCAGCAGCTTGGTCTGGGCGGGGAGGGCCAACGTCCTGACTTTC.

The J gene is TRBJ1-1, the V gene TRBV13; 7 bases line up with TRBD1. Germline V lookup: CDR1 PRHDT, CDR2 FYEKMQ (reference sequence). CDR3 size: 16 residues. The V segment lost 2 bases and the J segment 0 bases; nucleotides outside the gene matches: 6. The CDR3 DNA reads as TGTGCCAGCAGCTTATTGGGACAGTCCATGAACACTGAAGCTTTCTTT. Amino acid sequence: CASSLLGQSMNTEAFF.